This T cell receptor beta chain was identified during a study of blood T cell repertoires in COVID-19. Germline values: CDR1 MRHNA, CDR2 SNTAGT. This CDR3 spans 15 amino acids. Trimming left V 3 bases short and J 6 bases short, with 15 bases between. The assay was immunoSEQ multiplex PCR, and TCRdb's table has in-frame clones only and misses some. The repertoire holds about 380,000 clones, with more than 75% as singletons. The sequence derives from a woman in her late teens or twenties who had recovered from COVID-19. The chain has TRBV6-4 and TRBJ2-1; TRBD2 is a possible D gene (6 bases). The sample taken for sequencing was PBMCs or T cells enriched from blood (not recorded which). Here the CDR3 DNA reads TGTGCCAGCAGTGATAGGGCTGGAGGGTTCAATGAGCAGTTCTTC. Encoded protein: CASSDRAGGFNEQFF.